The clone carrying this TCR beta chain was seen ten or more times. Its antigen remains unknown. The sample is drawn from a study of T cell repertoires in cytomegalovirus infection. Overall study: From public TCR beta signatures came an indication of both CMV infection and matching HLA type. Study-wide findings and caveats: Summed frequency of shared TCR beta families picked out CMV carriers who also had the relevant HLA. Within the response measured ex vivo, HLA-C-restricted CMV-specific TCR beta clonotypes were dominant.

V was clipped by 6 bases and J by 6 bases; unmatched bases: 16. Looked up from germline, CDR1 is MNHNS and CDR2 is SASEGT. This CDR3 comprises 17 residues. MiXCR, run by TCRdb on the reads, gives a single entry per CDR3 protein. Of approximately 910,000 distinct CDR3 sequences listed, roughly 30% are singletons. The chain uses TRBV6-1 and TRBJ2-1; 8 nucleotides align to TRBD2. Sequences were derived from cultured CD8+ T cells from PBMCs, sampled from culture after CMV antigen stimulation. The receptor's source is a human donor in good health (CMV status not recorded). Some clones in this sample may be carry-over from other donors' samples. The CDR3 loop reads CASSESSRGLDSNEQFF. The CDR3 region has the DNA TGTGCCAGCAGCGAAAGTTCCCGGGGACTAGATAGCAATGAGCAGTTCTTC.